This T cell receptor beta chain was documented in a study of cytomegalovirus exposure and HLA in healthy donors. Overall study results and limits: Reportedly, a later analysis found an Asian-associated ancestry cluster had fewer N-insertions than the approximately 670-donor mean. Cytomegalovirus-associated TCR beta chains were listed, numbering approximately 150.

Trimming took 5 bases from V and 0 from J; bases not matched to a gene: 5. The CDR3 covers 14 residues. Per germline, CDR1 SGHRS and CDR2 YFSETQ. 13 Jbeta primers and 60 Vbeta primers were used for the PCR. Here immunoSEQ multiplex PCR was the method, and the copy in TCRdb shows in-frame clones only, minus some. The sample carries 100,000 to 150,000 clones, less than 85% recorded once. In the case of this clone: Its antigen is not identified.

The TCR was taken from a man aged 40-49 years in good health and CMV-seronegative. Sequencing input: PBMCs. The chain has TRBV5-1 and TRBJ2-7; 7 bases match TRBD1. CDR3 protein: CASRVQGSSYEQYF. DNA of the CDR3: TGCGCCAGCAGGGTACAGGGGAGCTCCTACGAGCAGTACTTC.